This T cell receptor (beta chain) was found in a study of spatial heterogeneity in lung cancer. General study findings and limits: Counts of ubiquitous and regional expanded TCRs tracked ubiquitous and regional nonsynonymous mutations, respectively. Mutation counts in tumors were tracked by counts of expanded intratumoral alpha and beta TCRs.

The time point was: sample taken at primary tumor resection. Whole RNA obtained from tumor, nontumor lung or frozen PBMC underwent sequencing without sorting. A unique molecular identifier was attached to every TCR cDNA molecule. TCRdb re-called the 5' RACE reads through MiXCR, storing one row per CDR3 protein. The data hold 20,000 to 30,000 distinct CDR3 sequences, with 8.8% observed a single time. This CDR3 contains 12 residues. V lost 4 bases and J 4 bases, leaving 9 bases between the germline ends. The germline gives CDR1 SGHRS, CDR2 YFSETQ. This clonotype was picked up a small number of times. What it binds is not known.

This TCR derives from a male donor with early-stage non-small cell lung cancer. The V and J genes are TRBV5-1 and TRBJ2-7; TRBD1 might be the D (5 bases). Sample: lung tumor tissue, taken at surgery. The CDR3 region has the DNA TGCGCCAGCAGCCAAGGGGTTTACGAGCAGTACTTC. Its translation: CASSQGVYEQYF.